This record concerns one T cell receptor beta chain sequence. Antigen: not known. These data are taken from a study of blood T cells in healthy people across ages. Study information: Researchers report that template switching captured about one barcoded beta molecule per two T cells. Overall study results and limits: Long-lived and aged donors differed, with more naive CD4+ cells and higher diversity in the long-lived.

Together with a sample-barcoded 5' primer, a J-beta primer mix was included in a second PCR lasting roughly 6 to 12 cycles. Each TCR beta cDNA got a 12-nucleotide random molecular identifier. TCRdb re-derived calls from the 5' RACE reads in MiXCR, one entry per CDR3 protein. Among 650,000 to 1,000,000 distinct CDR3 sequences listed, 35% to 60% were seen once. The CDR3 runs 15 residues. Trimming pared 1 base from V and 4 bases from J, leaving 11 bases between. This clonotype originated in an older man in good health. The chain combines TRBV12-3 or TRBV12-4 with TRBJ2-1; a weak D match, TRBD1 (6 bases). The specimen was blood. CDR3 DNA sequence: TGTGCCAGCAGTTTAGTCGGACAGATATACAATGAGCAGTTCTTC. This translates into CASSLVGQIYNEQFF.